This paragraph covers one TCR beta chain sequence. This entry belongs to a study of T cell changes during pregnancy in multiple sclerosis. Clones were read by immunoSEQ multiplex PCR, and TCRdb kept only the in-frame ones, dropping some. There are tens of thousands of clones in the sample; over 85% occur only once, and roughly 1.4% lies in the top ten. This CDR3 comprises 14 residues. Germline loops: CDR1 SEHNR, CDR2 FQNEAQ (reference sequence). V lost 4 bases to trimming and J lost 0 bases; unmatched junction nucleotides: 1. Sequenced material: peripheral blood, taken in the third trimester of pregnancy. The receptor was derived from a female donor in good health, enrolled as a control in a pregnancy study. This sequence joins TRBV7-9 and TRBJ1-1, with 8 bases lining up with TRBD1. In DNA form, the CDR3 reads TGTGCCAGCAGCTGGGACAGGTTGAACACTGAAGCTTTCTTT. Translation: CASSWDRLNTEAFF.